This T cell receptor (beta chain) was identified in a study of spatial heterogeneity in lung cancer. For the study at large: Tumor regions showed TCR transcript counts that correlated strongly with a T cell module score from matched bulk RNA-seq.

Study outcomes and limitations: The study found that expanded intratumoral alpha and beta TCR counts tracked tumor mutation counts.

TCRdb independently ran MiXCR on the 5' RACE reads; one entry per CDR3 protein. The sample lists roughly 18,000 distinct CDR3 sequences; 9.5% to 10% were seen once. CDR3 length: 13 residues. The J segment lost 8 bases and the V segment lost 4 bases, leaving 4 bases of the junction unmatched. The germline CDR1 and CDR2 sequences are MNHEY and SMNVEV (reference sequence). Time point: sample taken at primary tumor resection. To note about this clonotype: Its specificity is not known. This beta chain was picked up by a library intended for alpha chains and is off target, so its count carries little meaning.

The specimen was lung tumor tissue, collected at surgery. The gene calls are TRBV27 and TRBJ1-2; 10 bases are a match to TRBD1. The receptor's source is a female donor with early-stage non-small cell lung cancer. DNA of the CDR3: TGTGCCAGCAGTTCAGACAGGGGGCTCGGCTACACCTTC. Residues: CASSSDRGLGYTF.